These 6 T cell receptor beta chains share one sample of origin, sequenced in a study of blood T cells in healthy people across ages. Together with a sample-barcoded 5' primer, a J-beta primer mix was included in a second PCR lasting roughly 6 to 12 cycles. Using its own MiXCR run on the 5' RACE reads, TCRdb lists one record per CDR3 protein. The table has approximately 2,000,000 distinct CDR3 sequences, 39% seen once. Material for sequencing was blood. Receptor source: a human donor in good health.

This clonotype was found a few times. This rearrangement joins TRBV7-3 to TRBJ1-2; maybe TRBD1 (5 bases). Trimming removed 4 bases at V and 2 bases at J, with 14 bases between. The CDR3 runs 15 residues. Germline CDR1 SGHTA, CDR2 FQGTGA. CDR3 bases: TGTGCCAGCAGCTCCCCAGGGAATCCAAACTATGGCTACACCTTC. Amino acids: CASSSPGNPNYGYTF.

This clonotype was seen more than once but under ten times. V usage is TRBV28 and J usage is TRBJ1-5, with 8 bases identical to TRBD1. V lost 7 bases to trimming and J lost 6 bases; unmatched junction nucleotides: 11. Per germline, CDR1 MDHEN and CDR2 SYDVKM. The length of the CDR3 is 15 residues. The DNA for the CDR3 is TGTGCCAGCATCTTATCGGACAGGGTGGGTCAGCCCCAGCATTTT. It is translated as CASILSDRVGQPQHF. Variable domain in full (rest from reference TRBV28 and TRBJ1-5): DVKVTQSSRYLVKRTGEKVFLECVQDMDHENMFWYRQDPGLGLRLIYFSYDVKMKEKGDIPEGYSVSREKKERFSLILESASTNQTSMYLCASILSDRVGQPQHFGDGTRLSIL.

This clonotype was observed a few times. V and J are TRBV12-3 or TRBV12-4 and TRBJ2-5; no definite D call. The J call may be faulty, since TRBJ2-7 better matches the DNA end. CDR3 length: 13 amino acids. CDR3 amino acids: CASRPVGVSEQYF. CDR3 nucleotide sequence: TGTGCCAGCAGACCCGTGGGTGTGAGCGAGCAGTACTTC.

This clonotype was detected a few times. The V call is TRBV4-3, the J call TRBJ2-7, with 9 nucleotides matching TRBD1. The CDR3 sequence is 14 residues long. CDR1 LGHNA and CDR2 YSLEER come from the germline V gene. With V trimmed by 0 bases and J by 6 bases, 3 bases remained unmatched. The CDR3: CASSQDGTGPEQYF. The DNA of the CDR3 is TGCGCCAGCAGCCAAGATGGGACAGGGCCCGAGCAGTACTTC.

Only a few counts were recorded for this clonotype. The V call is TRBV12-3 or TRBV12-4, the J call TRBJ2-7, with TRBD2 as a possible D gene (7 bases). Trimming took 4 bases from V and 3 from J, leaving 16 bases between them. CDR3 length: 15 amino acids. CDR3 sequence (DNA): TGTGCCAGCAGTTCCTCGGGGGGCACTGGCTACGAGCAGTACTTC. Translated: CASSSSGGTGYEQYF.

The chain carries TRBV6-2 or TRBV6-3 and TRBJ1-5, with D possibly matching TRBD1 (5 bases). Germline CDR1 MNHEY, CDR2 SVGEGT. The CDR3 has 15 residues. Between the trimmed V and J ends, which lost 5 bases and 4 bases, there was a span of 15 bases. The CDR3 is CASSGTGVRNQPQHF. CDR3 bases: TGTGCCAGCAGTGGAACAGGTGTTAGGAATCAGCCCCAGCATTTT.